The 17 T cell receptor beta chains given below trace back to one sample, sequenced in a study of neurological immune-mediated disorders. TCRdb reprocessed the 5' RACE reads via MiXCR and lists one record per CDR3 protein. This table holds approximately 30,000 distinct CDR3 sequences, roughly 25% found once. Sequencing was done on a sample of CD4+ T cells from blood. The source is a man over 45 with HTLV-1-associated myelopathy (HAM/TSP).

This clonotype has at least ten counts. The chain links TRBV24-1 to TRBJ1-1; D is ambiguous. There are 12 residues in the CDR3. Germline CDR1 KGHDR, CDR2 SFDVKD. V was clipped by 5 bases and J by 13 bases, with 16 bases between them. CDR3 amino acids: CATSGNSDTFFF. The CDR3 DNA follows: TGTGCCACCAGTGGTAATTCTGATACGTTTTTCTTT.

This chain links TRBV10-2 with TRBJ2-7, with 8 bases aligning to TRBD1. This CDR3 has 15 residues. Per germline, CDR1 WSHSY and CDR2 SAAADI. With V trimmed by 3 bases and J by 2 bases, 6 bases remained unmatched. CDR3 bases: TGCGCCAGCAGTGATCTTGGACAGGGTGCCTACGAGCAGTACTTC. Translation gives CASSDLGQGAYEQYF.

Ten or more counts support this clonotype. V and J are TRBV12-3 or TRBV12-4 and TRBJ1-1; D possibly corresponds to TRBD1 (5 bases). The CDR3 spans 15 residues. V gave up 1 base and J gave up 6 bases, with 15 bases separating them. In DNA, the CDR3 is TGTGCCAGCAGTTTAGGCCGCGAGGGGAGATCTGAAGCTTTCTTT. Translation gives CASSLGREGRSEAFF.

The rearrangement uses TRBV7-2 and TRBJ1-4; TRBD1 might be the D (6 bases). The CDR3 is made up of 14 amino acids. With 6 bases removed from V and 4 bases from J, the gap between germline ends came to 12 bases. CDR1 is SGHTA, CDR2 FQGNSA, per germline. CDR3 region: CASSQTGINEKLFF. CDR3 nucleotide sequence: TGTGCCAGCAGTCAAACAGGGATTAATGAAAAACTGTTTTTT. Combining the CDR3 with reference TRBV7-2 and TRBJ1-4 gives the whole variable domain GAGVSQSPSNKVTEKGKDVELRCDPISGHTALYWYRQSLGQGLEFLIYFQGNSAPDKSGLPSDRFSAERTGGSVSTLTIQRTQQEDSAVYLCASSQTGINEKLFFGSGTQLSVL.

Many counts were recorded for this clonotype. The rearrangement links TRBV20-1 to TRBJ1-6; 10 positions agree with TRBD1. Looked up from germline, CDR1 is DFQATT and CDR2 is SNEGSKA (reference sequence). V dropped 1 base and J dropped 6; count of bases not matched to a gene: 6. CDR3 length: 16 residues. In nucleotides, the CDR3 is TGCAGTGCTAGAGGGTGGGACAGGGGAGGTAATTCACCCCTCCACTTT. Its protein is CSARGWDRGGNSPLHF.

This clonotype occurred many times. The chain combines TRBV3-1 with TRBJ1-1, with 9 bases identical to TRBD1. The trim removed 4 bases at V and 3 bases at J, leaving 6 bases unmatched. This CDR3 region has 15 residues. CDR1 is LGHDT, CDR2 YNNKEL, per germline (reference sequence). For the CDR3, the DNA is TGTGCCAGCAGCCGTACCGGGACAGGGTACACTGAAGCTTTCTTT. Amino acid sequence: CASSRTGTGYTEAFF.

This clonotype was detected ten times or more. The chain uses TRBV20-1 and TRBJ2-3; 7 nucleotides agree with TRBD2. There are 15 residues in the CDR3. The trim removed 0 bases at V and 0 bases at J, leaving 3 bases unmatched. Per the germline V gene, CDR1 is DFQATT and CDR2 is SNEGSKA (reference sequence). The CDR3 DNA reads as TGCAGTGCTAGAGACCTAGCGGCTAGCACAGATACGCAGTATTTT. This encodes CSARDLAASTDTQYF.

This chain links TRBV29-1 with TRBJ2-3; TRBD2 aligns across 9 bases. The CDR3 totals 15 residues. Germline values: CDR1 SQVTM, CDR2 ANQGSEA. Trimming cost V 5 bases and J 0 bases; bases outside gene matches: 6. CDR3 region: CSVIRLAGSTDTQYF. CDR3 DNA sequence: TGCAGCGTTATACGGCTAGCGGGAAGCACAGATACGCAGTATTTT.

This clonotype has a count of ten or more. The chain carries TRBV6-5 and TRBJ1-4; no firm D call. V lost 2 bases and J lost 6, with 13 bases in between. The CDR3 spans 15 residues. Germline CDR1 MNHEY, CDR2 SVGAGI. The CDR3 bases are TGTGCCAGCAGTTACGGGCAGATCCAGTATGAAAAACTGTTTTTT. It yields the protein CASSYGQIQYEKLFF.

This clonotype was counted ten times or more. The CDR3 coding sequence is TGTGCCAGCAGCGTCGGGGGGGGACCCGAGGATTCACCCCTCCACTTT. Translated: CASSVGGGPEDSPLHF. This chain uses TRBV9 with TRBJ1-6; maybe TRBD1 (5 bases). The CDR3 is 16 amino acids. V lost 2 bases, J lost 8 bases, and 17 bases lay in between. Germline V CDR1 and CDR2: SGDLS, YYNGEE.

This clonotype came up many times. V and J are TRBV7-8 and TRBJ1-2; perhaps TRBD1 as D (5 bases). V was cut by 5 bases and J by 6 bases, with 13 bases left in between. The CDR3 loop spans 13 amino acids. Germline-derived CDR1 and CDR2 are SGHVS and FQNEAQ. The CDR3 DNA sequence: TGTGCCAGCAGCCACGGGGACTCGAATGGCTACACCTTC. Protein product: CASSHGDSNGYTF.

This clonotype occurred many times. The chain recombines TRBV20-1 with TRBJ1-2; D ambiguous. CDR1 DFQATT and CDR2 SNEGSKA come from the germline V gene (reference sequence). The CDR3 runs 12 residues. V was shortened by 3 bases and J by 8 bases, with 13 bases between the two germline ends. CDR3: CSARGASGGYTF. In DNA form, the CDR3 reads TGCAGTGCTAGGGGCGCGTCGGGAGGCTACACCTTC.

In its sample, this clonotype was seen many times. This chain uses TRBV9 with TRBJ2-5; 7 bases match TRBD1. V lost 3 bases and J lost 1; bases outside the gene matches: 3. The germline CDR1 and CDR2 sequences are SGDLS and YYNGEE. The CDR3 length is 14 residues. CDR3 DNA: TGTGCCAGCAGCGCCGGGACAGTCCAAGAGACCCAGTACTTC. This encodes CASSAGTVQETQYF.

This clonotype was recorded many times. The rearrangement links TRBV10-3 to TRBJ2-1, with D unresolved. Germline V gene sequence: CDR1 ENHRY, CDR2 SYGVKD. The CDR3 has 13 residues. V was cut by 3 bases and J by 5 bases, with 8 bases left in between. The CDR3 DNA reads TGTGCCATCAGTGAATTAAGGAACAATGAGCAGTTCTTC. This encodes CAISELRNNEQFF.

In this sample, this clonotype turned up many times. J is TRBJ2-3 and V is TRBV7-2; no clear D gene. V shed 7 bases and J shed 2 bases, with 4 bases lying between them. The CDR3 has 11 amino acids. The germline CDR1 and CDR2 sequences are SGHTA and FQGNSA. This chain's CDR3 is CASTLTDTQYF. The DNA of the CDR3 is TGTGCCAGCACTCTCACAGATACGCAGTATTTT.

This clonotype was seen at least ten times. The chain uses TRBV18 and TRBJ2-3; perhaps TRBD1 as D (7 bases). The CDR3 is 14 residues long. V gave up 5 bases and J gave up 9 bases, with 18 bases separating them. The V gene's germline CDR1 is KGHSH and CDR2 LQKENI. CDR3 DNA: TGTGCCAGCTCAAATTCCGGACAGGCGGGAACGCAGTATTTT. It codes for CASSNSGQAGTQYF.

In its sample, this clonotype was seen many times. This chain joins TRBV20-1 and TRBJ1-6; weak D call: TRBD1 (6 bases). The V gene lost 0 bases and the J gene lost 7 bases, with 16 bases spanning the gap. The CDR3 extends over 16 amino acids. Germline CDR1 DFQATT, CDR2 SNEGSKA (reference sequence). The CDR3 bases are TGCAGTGCTAGAGAACCCCCGGGACACTTAAATTCACCCCTCCACTTT. Its protein is CSAREPPGHLNSPLHF.